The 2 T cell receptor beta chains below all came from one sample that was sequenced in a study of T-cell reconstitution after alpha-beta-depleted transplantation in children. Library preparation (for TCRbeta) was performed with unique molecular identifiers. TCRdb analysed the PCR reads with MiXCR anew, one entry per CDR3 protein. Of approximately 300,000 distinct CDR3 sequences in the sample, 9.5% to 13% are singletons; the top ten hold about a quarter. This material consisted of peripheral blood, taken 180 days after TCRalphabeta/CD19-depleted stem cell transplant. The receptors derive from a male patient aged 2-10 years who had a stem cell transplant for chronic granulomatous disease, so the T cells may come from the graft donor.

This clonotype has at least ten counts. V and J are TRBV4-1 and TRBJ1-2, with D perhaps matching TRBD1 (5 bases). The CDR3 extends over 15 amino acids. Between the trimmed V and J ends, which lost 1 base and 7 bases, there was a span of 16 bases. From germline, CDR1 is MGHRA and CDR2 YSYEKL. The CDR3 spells CASSQVREGLRGYTF. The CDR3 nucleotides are TGCGCCAGCAGCCAAGTTAGGGAGGGACTCCGTGGCTACACCTTC.

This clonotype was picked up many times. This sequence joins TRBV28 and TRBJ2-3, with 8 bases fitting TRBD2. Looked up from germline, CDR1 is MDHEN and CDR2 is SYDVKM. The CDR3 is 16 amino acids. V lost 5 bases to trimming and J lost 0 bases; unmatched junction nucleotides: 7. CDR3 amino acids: CASSPFSGDSTDTQYF. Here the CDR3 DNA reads TGTGCCAGCAGTCCTTTTAGCGGGGACAGCACAGATACGCAGTATTTT. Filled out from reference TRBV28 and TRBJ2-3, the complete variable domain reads DVKVTQSSRYLVKRTGEKVFLECVQDMDHENMFWYRQDPGLGLRLIYFSYDVKMKEKGDIPEGYSVSREKKERFSLILESASTNQTSMYLCASSPFSGDSTDTQYFGPGTRLTVL.